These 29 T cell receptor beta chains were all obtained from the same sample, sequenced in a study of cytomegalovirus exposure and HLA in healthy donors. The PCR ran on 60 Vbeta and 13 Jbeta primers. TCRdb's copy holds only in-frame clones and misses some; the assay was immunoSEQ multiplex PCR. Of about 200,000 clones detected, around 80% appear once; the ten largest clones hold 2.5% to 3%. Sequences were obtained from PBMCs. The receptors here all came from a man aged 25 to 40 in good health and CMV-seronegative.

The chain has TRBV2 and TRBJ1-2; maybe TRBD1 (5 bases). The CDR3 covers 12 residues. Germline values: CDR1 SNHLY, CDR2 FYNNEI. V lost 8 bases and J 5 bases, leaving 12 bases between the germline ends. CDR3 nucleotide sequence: TGTGCCAGCCAGGGCCGGGGGTATGGCTACACCTTC. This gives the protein CASQGRGYGYTF.

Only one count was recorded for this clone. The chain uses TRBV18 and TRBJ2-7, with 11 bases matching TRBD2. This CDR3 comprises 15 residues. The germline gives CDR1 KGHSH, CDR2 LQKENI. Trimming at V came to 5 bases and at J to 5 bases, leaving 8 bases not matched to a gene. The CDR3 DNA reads TGTGCCAGCTCAGGGACTAGCGGTTTCCCCCACGAGCAGTACTTC. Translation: CASSGTSGFPHEQYF.

CDR3 residues: CASRDDWNTGELFF. The CDR3 nucleotides are TGTGCCAGTAGGGATGACTGGAACACCGGGGAGCTGTTTTTT. J is TRBJ2-2 and V is TRBV19; D not resolved. Germline CDR1 reads LNHDA; CDR2 reads SQIVND (reference sequence). This CDR3 has 14 residues. The germline V and J ends were trimmed by 6 bases and 1 base, with 9 bases remaining between them. Looking up the rest from reference TRBV19 and TRBJ2-2 gives the full variable domain: DGGITQSPKYLFRKEGQNVTLSCEQNLNHDAMYWYRQDPGQGLRLIYYSQIVNDFQKGDIAEGYSVSREKKESFPLTVTSAQKNPTAFYLCASRDDWNTGELFFGEGSRLTVL.

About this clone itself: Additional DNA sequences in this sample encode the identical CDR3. The CDR3 spells CASSLAAGGTDTQYF. Written as DNA, the CDR3 is TGTGCCAGCAGCTTAGCTGCGGGGGGCACAGATACGCAGTATTTT. The chain is built from TRBV7-2 and TRBJ2-3; 7 bases line up with TRBD2. The CDR3 is 15 amino acids. With V trimmed by 0 bases and J by 1 base, 1 base remained unmatched. Germline V gene lookup returns CDR1 SGHTA and CDR2 FQGNSA. The variable domain in full, with the rest retrieved from reference TRBV7-2 and TRBJ2-3, is GAGVSQSPSNKVTEKGKDVELRCDPISGHTALYWYRQSLGQGLEFLIYFQGNSAPDKSGLPSDRFSAERTGGSVSTLTIQRTQQEDSAVYLCASSLAAGGTDTQYFGPGTRLTVL.

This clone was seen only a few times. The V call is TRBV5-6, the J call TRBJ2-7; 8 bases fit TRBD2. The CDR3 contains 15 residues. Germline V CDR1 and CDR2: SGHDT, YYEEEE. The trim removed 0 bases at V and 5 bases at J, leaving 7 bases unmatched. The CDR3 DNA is TGTGCCAGCAGCTTGGTTTTCGGGGGGGCAAACGAGCAGTACTTC. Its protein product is CASSLVFGGANEQYF.

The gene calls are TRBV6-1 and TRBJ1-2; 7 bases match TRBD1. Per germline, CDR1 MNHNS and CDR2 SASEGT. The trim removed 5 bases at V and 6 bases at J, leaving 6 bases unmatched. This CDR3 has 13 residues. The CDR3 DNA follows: TGTGCCAGCAGTAGAGACAGGGTAAATGGCTACACCTTC. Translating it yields CASSRDRVNGYTF.

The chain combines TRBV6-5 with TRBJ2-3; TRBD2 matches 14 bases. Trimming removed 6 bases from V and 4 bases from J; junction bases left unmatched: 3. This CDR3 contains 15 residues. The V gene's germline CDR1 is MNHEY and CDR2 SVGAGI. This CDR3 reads CASRTSGGAPDTQYF. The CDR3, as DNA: TGTGCCAGCAGGACTAGCGGGGGGGCCCCAGATACGCAGTATTTT.

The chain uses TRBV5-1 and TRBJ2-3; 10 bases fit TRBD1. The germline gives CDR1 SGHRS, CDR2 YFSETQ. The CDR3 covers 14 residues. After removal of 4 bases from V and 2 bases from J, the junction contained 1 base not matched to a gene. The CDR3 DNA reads TGCGCCAGCAGCGACAGGGGGCCCACAGATACGCAGTATTTT. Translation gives CASSDRGPTDTQYF.

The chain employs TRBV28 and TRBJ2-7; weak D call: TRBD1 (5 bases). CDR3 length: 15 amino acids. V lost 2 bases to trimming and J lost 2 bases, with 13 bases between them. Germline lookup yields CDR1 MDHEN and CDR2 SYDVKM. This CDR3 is CASSLRQGIAYEQYF. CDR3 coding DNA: TGTGCCAGCAGTTTAAGGCAGGGAATCGCCTACGAGCAGTACTTC.

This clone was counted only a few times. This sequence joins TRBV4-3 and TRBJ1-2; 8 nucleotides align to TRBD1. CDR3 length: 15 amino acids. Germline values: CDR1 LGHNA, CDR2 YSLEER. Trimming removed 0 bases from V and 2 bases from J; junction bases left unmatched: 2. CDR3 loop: CASSQDRTGNYGYTF. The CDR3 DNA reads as TGCGCCAGCAGCCAAGATAGGACAGGGAACTATGGCTACACCTTC.

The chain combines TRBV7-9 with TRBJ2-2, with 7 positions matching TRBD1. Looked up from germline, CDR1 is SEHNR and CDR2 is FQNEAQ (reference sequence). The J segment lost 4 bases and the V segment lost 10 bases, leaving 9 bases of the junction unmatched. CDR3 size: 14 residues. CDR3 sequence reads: CATTGEGSTGELFF. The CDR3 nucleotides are TGTGCCACTACAGGGGAAGGGAGCACCGGGGAGCTGTTTTTT.

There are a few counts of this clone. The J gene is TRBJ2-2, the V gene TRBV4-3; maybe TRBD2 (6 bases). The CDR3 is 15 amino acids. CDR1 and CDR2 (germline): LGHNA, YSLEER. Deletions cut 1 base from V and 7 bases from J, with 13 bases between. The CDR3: CASSQVGGSSGELFF. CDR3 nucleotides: TGCGCCAGCAGCCAAGTGGGGGGTTCCAGCGGGGAGCTGTTTTTT.

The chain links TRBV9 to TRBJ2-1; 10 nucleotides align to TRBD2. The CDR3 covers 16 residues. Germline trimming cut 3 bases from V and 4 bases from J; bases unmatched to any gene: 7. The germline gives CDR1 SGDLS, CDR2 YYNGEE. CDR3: CASSGTTSGKYNEQFF. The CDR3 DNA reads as TGTGCCAGCAGCGGAACCACTAGCGGGAAGTACAATGAGCAGTTCTTC.

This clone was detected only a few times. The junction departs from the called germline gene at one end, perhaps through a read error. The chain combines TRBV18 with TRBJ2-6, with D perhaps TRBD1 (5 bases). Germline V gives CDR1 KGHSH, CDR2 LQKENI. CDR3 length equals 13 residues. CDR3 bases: TGTGCCAGCTCTGACTCTGGGGCCAGCGTCCTGACTTTC. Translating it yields CASSDSGASVLTF.

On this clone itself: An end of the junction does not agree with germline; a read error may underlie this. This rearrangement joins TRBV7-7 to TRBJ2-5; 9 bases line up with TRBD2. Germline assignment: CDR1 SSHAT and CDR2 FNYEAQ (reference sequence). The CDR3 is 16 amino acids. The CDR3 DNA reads TGTGCTAGCAGCGACGGGGGCGGGGGGGCCTCAGAGACCCAGTACTTC. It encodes CASSDGGGGASETQYF.

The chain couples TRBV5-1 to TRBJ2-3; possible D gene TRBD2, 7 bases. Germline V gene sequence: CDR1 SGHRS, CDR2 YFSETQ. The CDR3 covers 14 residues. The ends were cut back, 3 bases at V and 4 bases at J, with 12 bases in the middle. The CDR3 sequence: CASSYGGGSDTQYF. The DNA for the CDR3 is TGCGCCAGCAGCTATGGGGGGGGCTCAGATACGCAGTATTTT.

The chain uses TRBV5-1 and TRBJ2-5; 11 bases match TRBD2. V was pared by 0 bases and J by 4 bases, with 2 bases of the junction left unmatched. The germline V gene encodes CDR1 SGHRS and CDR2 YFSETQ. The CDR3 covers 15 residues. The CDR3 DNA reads TGCGCCAGCAGCTTGGGACTAGCGGGGTTAGAGACCCAGTACTTC. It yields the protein CASSLGLAGLETQYF.

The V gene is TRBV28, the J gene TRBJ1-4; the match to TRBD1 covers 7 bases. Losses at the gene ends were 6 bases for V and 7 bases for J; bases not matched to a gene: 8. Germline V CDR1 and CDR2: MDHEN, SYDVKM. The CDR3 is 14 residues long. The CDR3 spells CASSQDRVVEKLFF. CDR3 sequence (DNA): TGTGCCAGCAGCCAAGACAGGGTGGTTGAAAAACTGTTTTTT. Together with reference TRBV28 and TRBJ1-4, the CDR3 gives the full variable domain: DVKVTQSSRYLVKRTGEKVFLECVQDMDHENMFWYRQDPGLGLRLIYFSYDVKMKEKGDIPEGYSVSREKKERFSLILESASTNQTSMYLCASSQDRVVEKLFFGSGTQLSVL.

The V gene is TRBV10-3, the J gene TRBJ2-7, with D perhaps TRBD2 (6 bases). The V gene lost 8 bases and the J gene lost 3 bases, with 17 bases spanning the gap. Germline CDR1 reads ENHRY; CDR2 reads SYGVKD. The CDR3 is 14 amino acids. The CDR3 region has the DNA TGTGCCATCGGAGCGCGGACTACAGGCTACGAGCAGTACTTC. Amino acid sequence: CAIGARTTGYEQYF.

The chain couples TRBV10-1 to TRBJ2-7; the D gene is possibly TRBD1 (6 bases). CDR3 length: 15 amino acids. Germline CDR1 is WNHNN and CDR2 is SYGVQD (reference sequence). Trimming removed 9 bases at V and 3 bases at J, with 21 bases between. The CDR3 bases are TGCGCCAGAGTGCTCCGGGACACCAATTACTACGAGCAGTACTTC. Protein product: CARVLRDTNYYEQYF.

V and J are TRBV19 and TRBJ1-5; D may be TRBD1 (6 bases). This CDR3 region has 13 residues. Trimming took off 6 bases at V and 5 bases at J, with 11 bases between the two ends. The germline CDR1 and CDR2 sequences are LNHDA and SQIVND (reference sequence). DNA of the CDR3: TGTGCCAGTAGGGACAGAGTGCATCAGCCCCAGCATTTT. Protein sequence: CASRDRVHQPQHF.

CDR3 bases: TGTGCCAGCAGCGGGGGGATACAAGAGACCCAGTACTTC. This gives the protein CASSGGIQETQYF. The rearrangement links TRBV7-2 to TRBJ2-5; the D gene is possibly TRBD2 (6 bases). The germline V gene encodes CDR1 SGHTA and CDR2 FQGNSA. Trimming cost V 5 bases and J 2 bases, with 9 bases left between them. The CDR3 extends over 13 amino acids. Supplemented by reference TRBV7-2 and TRBJ2-5, the full variable domain reads GAGVSQSPSNKVTEKGKDVELRCDPISGHTALYWYRQSLGQGLEFLIYFQGNSAPDKSGLPSDRFSAERTGGSVSTLTIQRTQQEDSAVYLCASSGGIQETQYFGPGTRLLVL.

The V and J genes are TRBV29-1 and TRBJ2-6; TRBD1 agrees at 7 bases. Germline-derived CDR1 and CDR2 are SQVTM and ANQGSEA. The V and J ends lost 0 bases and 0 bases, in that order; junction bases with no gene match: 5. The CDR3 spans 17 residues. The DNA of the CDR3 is TGCAGCGTTGAAGACAGGGGGACAAACTCTGGGGCCAACGTCCTGACTTTC. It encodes CSVEDRGTNSGANVLTF.

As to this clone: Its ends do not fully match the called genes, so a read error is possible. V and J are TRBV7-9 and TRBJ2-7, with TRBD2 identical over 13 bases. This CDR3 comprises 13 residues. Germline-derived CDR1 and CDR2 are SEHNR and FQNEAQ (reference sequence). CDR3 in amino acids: CASSSSGTSGDVF. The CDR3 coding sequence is TGTGCCAGCAGCTCGTCCGGGACTAGCGGGGACGTCTTC. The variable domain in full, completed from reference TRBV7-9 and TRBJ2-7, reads DTGVSQNPRHKITKRGQNVTFRCDPISEHNRLYWYRQTLGQGPEFLTYFQNEAQLEKSRLLSDRFSAERPKGSFSTLEIQRTEQGDSAMYLCASSSSGTSGDVFGPGTRLTVT.

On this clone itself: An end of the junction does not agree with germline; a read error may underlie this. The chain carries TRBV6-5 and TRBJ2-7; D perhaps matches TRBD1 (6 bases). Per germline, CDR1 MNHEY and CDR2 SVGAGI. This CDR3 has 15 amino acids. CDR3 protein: CASGYSQGQYSEQYF. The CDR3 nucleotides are TGTGCCAGCGGTTACTCGCAGGGACAATACAGCGAGCAGTACTTC.

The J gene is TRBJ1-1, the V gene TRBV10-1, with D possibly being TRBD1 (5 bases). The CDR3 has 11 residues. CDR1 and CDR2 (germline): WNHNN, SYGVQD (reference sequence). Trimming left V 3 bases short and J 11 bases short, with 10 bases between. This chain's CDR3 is CASSDGARAFF. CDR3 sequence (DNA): TGCGCCAGCAGTGATGGGGCCCGGGCTTTCTTT.

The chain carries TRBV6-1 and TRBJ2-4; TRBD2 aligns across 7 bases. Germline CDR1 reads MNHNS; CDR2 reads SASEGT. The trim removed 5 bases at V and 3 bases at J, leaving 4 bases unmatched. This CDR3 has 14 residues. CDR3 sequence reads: CASSSWGGKNIQYF. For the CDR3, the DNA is TGTGCCAGCAGTTCCTGGGGGGGCAAAAACATTCAGTACTTC.

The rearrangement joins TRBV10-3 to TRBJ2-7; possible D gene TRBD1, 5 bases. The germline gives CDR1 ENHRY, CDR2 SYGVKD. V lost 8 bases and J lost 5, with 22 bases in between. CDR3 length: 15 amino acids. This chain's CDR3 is CAIQGGQGFTHEQYF. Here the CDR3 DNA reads TGTGCCATCCAGGGTGGGCAAGGTTTCACCCACGAGCAGTACTTC.

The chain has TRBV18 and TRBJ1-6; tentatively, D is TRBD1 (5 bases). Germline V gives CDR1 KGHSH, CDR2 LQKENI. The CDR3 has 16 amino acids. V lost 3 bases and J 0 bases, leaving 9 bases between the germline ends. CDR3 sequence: CASSPQGSSYNSPLHF. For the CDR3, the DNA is TGTGCCAGCTCACCTCAGGGAAGCTCCTATAATTCACCCCTCCACTTT.